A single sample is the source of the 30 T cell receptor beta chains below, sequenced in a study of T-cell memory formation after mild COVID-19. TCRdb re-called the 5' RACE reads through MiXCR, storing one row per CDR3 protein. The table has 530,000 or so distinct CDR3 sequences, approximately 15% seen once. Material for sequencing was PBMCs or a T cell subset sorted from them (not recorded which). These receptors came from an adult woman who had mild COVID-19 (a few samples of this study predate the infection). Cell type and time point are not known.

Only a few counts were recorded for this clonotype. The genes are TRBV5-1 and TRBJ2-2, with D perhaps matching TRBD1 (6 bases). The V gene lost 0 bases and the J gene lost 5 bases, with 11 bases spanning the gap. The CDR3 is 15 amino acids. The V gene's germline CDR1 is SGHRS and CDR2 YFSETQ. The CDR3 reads CASSLVTGQTGELFF. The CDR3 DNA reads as TGCGCCAGCAGCTTGGTAACAGGGCAGACCGGGGAGCTGTTTTTT. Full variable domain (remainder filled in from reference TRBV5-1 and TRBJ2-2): KAGVTQTPRYLIKTRGQQVTLSCSPISGHRSVSWYQQTPGQGLQFLFEYFSETQRNKGNFPGRFSGRQFSNSRSEMNVSTLELGDSALYLCASSLVTGQTGELFFGEGSRLTVL.

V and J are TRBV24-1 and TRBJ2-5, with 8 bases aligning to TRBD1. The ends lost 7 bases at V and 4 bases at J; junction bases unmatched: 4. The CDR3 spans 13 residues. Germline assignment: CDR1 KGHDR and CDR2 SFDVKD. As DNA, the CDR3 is TGTGCCACCAGCCGACAGGGGTTAGAGACCCAGTACTTC. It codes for CATSRQGLETQYF.

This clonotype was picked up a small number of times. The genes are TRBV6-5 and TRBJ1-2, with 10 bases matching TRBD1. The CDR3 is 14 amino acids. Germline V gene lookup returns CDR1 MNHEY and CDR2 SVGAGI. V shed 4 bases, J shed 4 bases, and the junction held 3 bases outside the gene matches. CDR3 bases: TGTGCCAGCAGTTTGACAGGGGGCCCCTATGGCTACACCTTC. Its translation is CASSLTGGPYGYTF.

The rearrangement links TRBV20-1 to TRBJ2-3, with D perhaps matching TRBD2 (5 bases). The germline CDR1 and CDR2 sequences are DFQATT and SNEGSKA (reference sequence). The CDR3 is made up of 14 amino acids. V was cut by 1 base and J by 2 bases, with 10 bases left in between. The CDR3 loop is CSARVALATDTQYF. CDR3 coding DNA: TGCAGTGCTAGAGTAGCTCTAGCCACAGATACGCAGTATTTT.

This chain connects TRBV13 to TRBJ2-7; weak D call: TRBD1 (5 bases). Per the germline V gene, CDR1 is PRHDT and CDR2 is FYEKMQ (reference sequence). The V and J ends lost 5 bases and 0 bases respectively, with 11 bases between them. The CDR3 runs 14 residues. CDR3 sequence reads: CASSQVRASYEQYF. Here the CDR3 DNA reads TGTGCCAGCAGCCAAGTCAGGGCCTCCTACGAGCAGTACTTC.

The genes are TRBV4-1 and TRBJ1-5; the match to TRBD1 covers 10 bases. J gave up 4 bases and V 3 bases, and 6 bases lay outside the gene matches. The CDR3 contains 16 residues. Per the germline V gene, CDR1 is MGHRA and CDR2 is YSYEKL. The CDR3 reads CASSHLGQGENQPQHF. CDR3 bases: TGCGCCAGCAGCCACCTAGGACAGGGGGAAAATCAGCCCCAGCATTTT.

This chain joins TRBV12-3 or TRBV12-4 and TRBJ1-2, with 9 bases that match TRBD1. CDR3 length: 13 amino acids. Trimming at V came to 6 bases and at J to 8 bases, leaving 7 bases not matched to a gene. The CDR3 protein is CASRQQGAGGYTF. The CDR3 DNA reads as TGTGCCAGCAGGCAACAGGGGGCTGGGGGCTACACCTTC.

This chain's CDR3 is CSVRVRAANTEAFF. As DNA, the CDR3 is TGCAGCGTCCGAGTGAGGGCCGCGAACACTGAAGCTTTCTTT. This sequence joins TRBV29-1 and TRBJ1-1; D call uncertain. CDR1 and CDR2 (germline): SQVTM, ANQGSEA. With 6 bases removed from V and 1 base from J, the gap between germline ends came to 15 bases. The CDR3 runs to 14 residues.

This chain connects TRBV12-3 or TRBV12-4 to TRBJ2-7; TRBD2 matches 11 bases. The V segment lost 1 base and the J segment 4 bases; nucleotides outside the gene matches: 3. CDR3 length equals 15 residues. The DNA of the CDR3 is TGTGCCAGCAGTTTAGACGGGACTAGCGGTTACGAGCAGTACTTC. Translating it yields CASSLDGTSGYEQYF.

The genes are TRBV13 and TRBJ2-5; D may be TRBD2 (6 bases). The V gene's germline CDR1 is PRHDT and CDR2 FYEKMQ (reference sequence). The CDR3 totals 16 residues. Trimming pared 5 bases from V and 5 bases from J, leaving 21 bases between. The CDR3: CASSPPGAGLRETQYF. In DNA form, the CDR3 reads TGTGCCAGCAGCCCGCCTGGAGCGGGCCTAAGGGAGACCCAGTACTTC. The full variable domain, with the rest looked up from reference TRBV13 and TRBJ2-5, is AAGVIQSPRHLIKEKRETATLKCYPIPRHDTVYWYQQGPGQDPQFLISFYEKMQSDKGSIPDRFSAQQFSDYHSELNMSSLELGDSALYFCASSPPGAGLRETQYFGPGTRLLVL.

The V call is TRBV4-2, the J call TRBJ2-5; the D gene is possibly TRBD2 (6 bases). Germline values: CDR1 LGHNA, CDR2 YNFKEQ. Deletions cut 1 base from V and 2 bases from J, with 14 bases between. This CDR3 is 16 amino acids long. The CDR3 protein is CASSQGTSSAQETQYF. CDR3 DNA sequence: TGTGCCAGCAGCCAAGGGACGTCTAGCGCGCAAGAGACCCAGTACTTC.

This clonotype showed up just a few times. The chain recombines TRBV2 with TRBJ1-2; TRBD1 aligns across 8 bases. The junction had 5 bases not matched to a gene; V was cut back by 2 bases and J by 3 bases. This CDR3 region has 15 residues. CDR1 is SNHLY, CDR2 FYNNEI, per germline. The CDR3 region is CASSENRGSHYGYTF. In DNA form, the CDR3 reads TGTGCCAGCAGTGAAAACAGGGGGTCGCACTATGGCTACACCTTC.

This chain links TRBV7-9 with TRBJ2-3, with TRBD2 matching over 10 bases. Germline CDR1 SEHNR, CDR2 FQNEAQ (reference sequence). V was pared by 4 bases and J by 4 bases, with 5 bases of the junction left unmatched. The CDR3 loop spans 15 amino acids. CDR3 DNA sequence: TGTGCCAGCAGCTCCCTAGCGGGGGTGGCAGATACGCAGTATTTT. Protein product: CASSSLAGVADTQYF. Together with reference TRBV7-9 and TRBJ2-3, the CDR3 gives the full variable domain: DTGVSQNPRHKITKRGQNVTFRCDPISEHNRLYWYRQTLGQGPEFLTYFQNEAQLEKSRLLSDRFSAERPKGSFSTLEIQRTEQGDSAMYLCASSSLAGVADTQYFGPGTRLTVL.

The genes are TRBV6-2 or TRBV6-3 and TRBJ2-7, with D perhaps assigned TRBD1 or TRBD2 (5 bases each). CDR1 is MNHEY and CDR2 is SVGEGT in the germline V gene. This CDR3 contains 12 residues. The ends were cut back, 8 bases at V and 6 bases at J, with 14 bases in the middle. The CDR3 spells CASSPGRPEQYF. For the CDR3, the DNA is TGTGCCAGCTCCCCGGGGCGGCCCGAGCAGTACTTC.

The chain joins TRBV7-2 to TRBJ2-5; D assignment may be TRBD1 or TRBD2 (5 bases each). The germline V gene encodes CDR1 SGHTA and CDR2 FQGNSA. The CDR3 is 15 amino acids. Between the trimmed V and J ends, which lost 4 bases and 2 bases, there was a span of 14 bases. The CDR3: CASSWSPGPQETQYF. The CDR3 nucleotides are TGTGCCAGCAGCTGGAGTCCGGGACCACAAGAGACCCAGTACTTC.

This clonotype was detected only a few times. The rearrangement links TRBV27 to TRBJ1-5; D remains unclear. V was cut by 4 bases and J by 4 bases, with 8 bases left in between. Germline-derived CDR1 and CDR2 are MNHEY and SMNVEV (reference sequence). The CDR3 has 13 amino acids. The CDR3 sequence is CASSWTTNQPQHF. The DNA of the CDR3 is TGTGCCAGCAGTTGGACTACTAATCAGCCCCAGCATTTT.

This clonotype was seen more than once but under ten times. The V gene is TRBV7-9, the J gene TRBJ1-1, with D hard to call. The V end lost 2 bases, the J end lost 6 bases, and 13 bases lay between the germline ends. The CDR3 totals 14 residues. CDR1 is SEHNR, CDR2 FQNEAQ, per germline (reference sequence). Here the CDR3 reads CASSLLHRQSEAFF. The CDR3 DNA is TGTGCCAGCAGCTTACTCCATCGGCAGTCTGAAGCTTTCTTT.

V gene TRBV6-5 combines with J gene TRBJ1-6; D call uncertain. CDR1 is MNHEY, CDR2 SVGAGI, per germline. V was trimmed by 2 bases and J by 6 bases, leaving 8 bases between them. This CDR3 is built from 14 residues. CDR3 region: CASSYGRLNSPLHF. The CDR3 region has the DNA TGTGCCAGCAGTTACGGGCGCCTTAATTCACCCCTCCACTTT.

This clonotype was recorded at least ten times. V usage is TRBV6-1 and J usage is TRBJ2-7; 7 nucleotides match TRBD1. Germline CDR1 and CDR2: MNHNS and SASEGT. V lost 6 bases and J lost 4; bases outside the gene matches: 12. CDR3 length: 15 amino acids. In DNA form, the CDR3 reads TGTGCCAGCAGGGGGAAGACAGGGTCAAGTTACGAGCAGTACTTC. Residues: CASRGKTGSSYEQYF.

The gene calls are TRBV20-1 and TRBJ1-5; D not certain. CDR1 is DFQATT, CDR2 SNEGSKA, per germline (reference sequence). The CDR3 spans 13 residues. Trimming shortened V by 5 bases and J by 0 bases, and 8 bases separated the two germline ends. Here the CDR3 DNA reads TGCAGTGCTCACTACAGTAGCAATCAGCCCCAGCATTTT. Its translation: CSAHYSSNQPQHF.

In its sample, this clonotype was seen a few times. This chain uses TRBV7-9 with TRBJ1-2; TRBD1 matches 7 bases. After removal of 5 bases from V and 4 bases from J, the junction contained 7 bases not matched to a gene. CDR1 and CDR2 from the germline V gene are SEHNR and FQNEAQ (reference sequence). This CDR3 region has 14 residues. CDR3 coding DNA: TGTGCCAGCAGCCCGACAGGGCCCGGCTATGGCTACACCTTC. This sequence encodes CASSPTGPGYGYTF.

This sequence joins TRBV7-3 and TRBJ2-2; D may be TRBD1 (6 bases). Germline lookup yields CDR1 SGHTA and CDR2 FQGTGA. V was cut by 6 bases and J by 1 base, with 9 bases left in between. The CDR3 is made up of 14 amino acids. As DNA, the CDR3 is TGTGCCAGCAGGGACAGAAAGAACACCGGGGAGCTGTTTTTT. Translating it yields CASRDRKNTGELFF.

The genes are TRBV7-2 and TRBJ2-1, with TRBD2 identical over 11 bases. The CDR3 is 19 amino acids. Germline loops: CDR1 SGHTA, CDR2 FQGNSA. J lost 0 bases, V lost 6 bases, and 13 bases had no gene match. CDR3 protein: CASRSPSGTSGSSYNEQFF. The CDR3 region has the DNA TGTGCCAGCAGATCCCCTTCCGGGACTAGCGGAAGCTCCTACAATGAGCAGTTCTTC.

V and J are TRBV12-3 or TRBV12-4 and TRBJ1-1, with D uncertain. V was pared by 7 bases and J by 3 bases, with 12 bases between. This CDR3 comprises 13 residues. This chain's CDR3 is CASTPPYDTEAFF. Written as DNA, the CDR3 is TGTGCCAGCACCCCCCCATATGACACTGAAGCTTTCTTT.

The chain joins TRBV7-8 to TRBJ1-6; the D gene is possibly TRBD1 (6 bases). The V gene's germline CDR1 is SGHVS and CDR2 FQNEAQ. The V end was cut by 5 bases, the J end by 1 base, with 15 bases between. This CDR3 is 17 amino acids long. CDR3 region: CASSMQNRVSYNSPLHF. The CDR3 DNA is TGTGCCAGCAGCATGCAAAACAGGGTATCCTATAATTCACCCCTCCACTTT.

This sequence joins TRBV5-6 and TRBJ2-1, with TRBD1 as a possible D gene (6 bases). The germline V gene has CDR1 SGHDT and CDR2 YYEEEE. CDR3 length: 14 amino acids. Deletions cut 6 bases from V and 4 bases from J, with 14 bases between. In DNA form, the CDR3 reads TGTGCCAGCACCGCGACAGGAATTTACAATGAGCAGTTCTTC. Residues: CASTATGIYNEQFF.

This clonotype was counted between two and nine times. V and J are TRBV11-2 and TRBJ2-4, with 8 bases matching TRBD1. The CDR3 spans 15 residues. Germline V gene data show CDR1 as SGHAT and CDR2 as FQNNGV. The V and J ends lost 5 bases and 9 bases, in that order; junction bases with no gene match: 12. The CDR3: CASSPQAQGAAIQYF. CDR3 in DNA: TGTGCCAGCAGCCCCCAGGCTCAGGGGGCGGCCATTCAGTACTTC.

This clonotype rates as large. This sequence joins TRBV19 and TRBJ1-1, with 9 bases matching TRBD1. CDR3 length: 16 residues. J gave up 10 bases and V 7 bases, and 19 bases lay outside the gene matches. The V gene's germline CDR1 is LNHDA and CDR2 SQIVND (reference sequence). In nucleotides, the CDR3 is TGTGCCAGTATCGGGACAGGGTCTCGAGTATCAGGGGGAGCTTTCTTT. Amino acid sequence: CASIGTGSRVSGGAFF.

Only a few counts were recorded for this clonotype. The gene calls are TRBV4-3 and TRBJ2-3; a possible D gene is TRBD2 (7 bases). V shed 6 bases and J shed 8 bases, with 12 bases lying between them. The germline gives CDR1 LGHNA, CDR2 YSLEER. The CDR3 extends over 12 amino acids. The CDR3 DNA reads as TGCGCCAGCAGTCCTAGGGGGGGTACGCAGTATTTT. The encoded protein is CASSPRGGTQYF.

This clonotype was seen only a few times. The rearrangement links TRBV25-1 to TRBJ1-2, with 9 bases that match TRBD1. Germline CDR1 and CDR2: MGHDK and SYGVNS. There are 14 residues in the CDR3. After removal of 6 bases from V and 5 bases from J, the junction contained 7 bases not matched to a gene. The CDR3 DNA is TGTGCCAGCAGAGGGGACAGGGACGGATATGGCTACACCTTC. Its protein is CASRGDRDGYGYTF.